The following is a T cell receptor (beta chain) sequence with its context. What it binds is unknown. With 2 bases removed from V and 0 bases from J, the gap between germline ends came to 8 bases. The CDR3 is made up of 15 amino acids. Germline V lookup: CDR1 MNHEY, CDR2 SMNVEV (reference sequence). Profiling relied on immunoSEQ multiplex PCR, and the TCRdb table lists in-frame clones only, not all of them. The sample has 150,000 to 200,000 clones, approximately 92% seen once; the top ten hold 10%. This sample was taken from a study of T cell responses to AZD1222 COVID-19 vaccine. The study, taken as a whole, reports: With two AZD1222 doses given, Spike-specific TCR breadth and depth both rose. Repertoire sampling occurred only after the peak T cell response.

The source was peripheral blood, collected on day 0 of AZD1222 vaccination. V is TRBV27 and J is TRBJ2-1, with no clear D. The receptor was isolated from an adult in good health. CDR3 in amino acids: CASSLELSSYNEQFF. The CDR3 nucleotides read TGTGCCAGCAGTTTAGAGCTTAGCTCCTACAATGAGCAGTTCTTC.